The 26 T cell receptor beta chains presented below share a single source sample, sequenced in a study of patients and donors after allogeneic stem cell transplantation. A single record per CDR3 protein comes from TCRdb applying MiXCR to the RT-PCR reads. The sample includes approximately 150,000 distinct CDR3 sequences, around 28% seen only once; the top ten take 3.2%. Sequencing was carried out using blood, either unsorted or a sorted T cell fraction (not recorded which). The receptors here all came from a human donor who was either an allogeneic HSCT recipient or a stem cell or donor lymphocyte infusion donor (not recorded which). It is not recorded whose cells these are; they may come from a transplant donor.

The chain has TRBV3-1 and TRBJ1-5; D call uncertain. Germline-derived CDR1 and CDR2 are LGHDT and YNNKEL (reference sequence). This CDR3 contains 17 residues. The ends were cut back, 4 bases at V and 0 bases at J, with 16 bases in the middle. The CDR3 DNA sequence: TGTGCCAGCAGCCCGTCCACCCGGGATTATAGCAATCAGCCCCAGCATTTT. Its protein product is CASSPSTRDYSNQPQHF.

The chain has TRBV27 and TRBJ2-1, with D uncertain. Germline lookup yields CDR1 MNHEY and CDR2 SMNVEV (reference sequence). V lost 4 bases, J lost 5 bases, and 12 bases lay in between. The CDR3 is made up of 14 amino acids. CDR3 in amino acids: CASSSAWANNEQFF. In DNA, the CDR3 is TGTGCCAGCAGTTCGGCTTGGGCGAACAATGAGCAGTTCTTC.

The V call is TRBV5-6, the J call TRBJ2-1; D uncertain. The CDR3 contains 15 residues. Trimming took off 2 bases at V and 0 bases at J, with 9 bases between the two ends. Germline values: CDR1 SGHDT, CDR2 YYEEEE. The CDR3 DNA sequence: TGTGCCAGCAGCTTCGCCCCGAGCTCCTACAATGAGCAGTTCTTC. Translation gives CASSFAPSSYNEQFF.

This clonotype was detected many times. The V call is TRBV4-2, the J call TRBJ1-2, with 10 bases matching TRBD1. V shed 3 bases, J shed 4 bases, and the junction held 11 bases outside the gene matches. The CDR3 totals 17 residues. CDR1 and CDR2 from the germline V gene are LGHNA and YNFKEQ. CDR3 nucleotides: TGTGCCAGCAGCCAGACGCCCGGGACAGGGGTGGCCTATGGCTACACCTTC. It translates to CASSQTPGTGVAYGYTF.

The V and J genes are TRBV4-3 and TRBJ2-7, with no clear D. Deletions cut 0 bases from V and 0 bases from J, with 12 bases between. The CDR3 spans 16 residues. Germline V CDR1 and CDR2: LGHNA, YSLEER. The CDR3 region has the DNA TGCGCCAGCAGCCAAGATAGGCAGGATCTCTCCTACGAGCAGTACTTC. Translating gives CASSQDRQDLSYEQYF.

This clonotype has more than one count but fewer than ten. V gene TRBV6-5 combines with J gene TRBJ2-7; 7 nucleotides line up with TRBD2. V lost 2 bases and J lost 4; bases outside the gene matches: 11. The CDR3 covers 16 residues. Germline V gives CDR1 MNHEY, CDR2 SVGAGI. The CDR3 DNA reads as TGTGCCAGCAGTTACCGGTTCCTGGGAGGGCCTTACGAGCAGTACTTC. Encoded protein: CASSYRFLGGPYEQYF.

This clonotype was counted ten times or more. This rearrangement joins TRBV28 to TRBJ1-3; D is ambiguous. The CDR3 is 12 residues long. V lost 3 bases and J 4 bases, leaving 4 bases between the germline ends. Germline CDR1 MDHEN, CDR2 SYDVKM. CDR3 coding DNA: TGTGCCAGCAGTTTGCGAGGAAACACCATATATTTT. Protein product: CASSLRGNTIYF.

This rearrangement joins TRBV5-1 to TRBJ2-7; D is perhaps TRBD1 (5 bases). V was pared by 0 bases and J by 2 bases, with 12 bases between. The CDR3 is 15 residues long. The germline gives CDR1 SGHRS, CDR2 YFSETQ. CDR3 sequence: CASSLEGWWAYEQYF. As DNA, the CDR3 is TGCGCCAGCAGCTTGGAGGGGTGGTGGGCCTACGAGCAGTACTTC. The full variable domain, completed using reference TRBV5-1 and TRBJ2-7, is KAGVTQTPRYLIKTRGQQVTLSCSPISGHRSVSWYQQTPGQGLQFLFEYFSETQRNKGNFPGRFSGRQFSNSRSEMNVSTLELGDSALYLCASSLEGWWAYEQYFGPGTRLTVT.

Only one count was recorded for this clonotype. V is TRBV6-5 and J is TRBJ2-7, with TRBD2 identical over 9 bases. The V segment lost 0 bases and the J segment 2 bases; nucleotides outside the gene matches: 5. In germline, CDR1 is MNHEY, CDR2 SVGAGI. The CDR3 is made up of 16 amino acids. In nucleotides, the CDR3 is TGTGCCAGCAGTTACTCCACTAGCGGGCATACCTACGAGCAGTACTTC. This encodes CASSYSTSGHTYEQYF.

This sequence joins TRBV7-2 and TRBJ2-6; D uncertain. With 3 bases removed from V and 2 bases from J, the gap between germline ends came to 8 bases. This CDR3 has 15 residues. Germline loops: CDR1 SGHTA, CDR2 FQGNSA. CDR3 DNA sequence: TGTGCCAGCAGCTTCCAATTTACTGGGGCCAACGTCCTGACTTTC. Translated, it gives CASSFQFTGANVLTF.

This clonotype was seen many times. This chain uses TRBV15 with TRBJ2-3; D tentatively fits TRBD1 or TRBD2 (6 bases each). The CDR3 is 14 amino acids. The V and J ends lost 1 base and 7 bases respectively, with 12 bases between them. CDR1 is LNHNV and CDR2 is YYDKDF in the germline V gene (reference sequence). The CDR3 loop is CATSRVEGGYTQYF. The CDR3 nucleotides read TGTGCCACCAGCAGAGTAGAGGGGGGATATACGCAGTATTTT.

The chain employs TRBV9 and TRBJ2-7, with TRBD1 identical over 9 bases. The CDR3 is 16 residues long. V trimming: 0 bases; J trimming: 5 bases; junction bases outside the gene matches: 9. Germline V CDR1 and CDR2: SGDLS, YYNGEE. CDR3 sequence: CASSVVGTGTWNEQYF. The CDR3 DNA reads TGTGCCAGCAGCGTAGTTGGGACAGGGACTTGGAACGAGCAGTACTTC.

This clonotype was recorded a few times. The CDR3 loop reads CASSTSGRTDTQYF. CDR3 DNA: TGCGCCAGCAGCACTAGCGGGCGGACAGATACGCAGTATTTT. The chain couples TRBV10-1 to TRBJ2-3; TRBD2 agrees at 9 bases. V lost 6 bases to trimming and J lost 3 bases; unmatched junction nucleotides: 4. This CDR3 has 14 amino acids. Germline V gives CDR1 WNHNN, CDR2 SYGVQD (reference sequence).

The chain combines TRBV28 with TRBJ2-4; 7 bases line up with TRBD2. The V and J ends lost 3 bases and 1 base, in that order; junction bases with no gene match: 3. This CDR3 comprises 15 residues. Germline V gene lookup returns CDR1 MDHEN and CDR2 SYDVKM. The CDR3 sequence is CASSLRGWAKNIQYF. DNA for the CDR3: TGTGCCAGCAGTTTGCGGGGGTGGGCCAAAAACATTCAGTACTTC.

The chain links TRBV12-3 or TRBV12-4 to TRBJ1-1; no clear D. The CDR3 sequence is 12 residues long. Trimming pared 4 bases from V and 3 bases from J, leaving 6 bases between. The CDR3 sequence is CASSSIYTEAFF. In nucleotides, the CDR3 is TGTGCCAGCAGTTCCATCTACACTGAAGCTTTCTTT.

This clonotype was observed a handful of times. V and J are TRBV7-9 and TRBJ1-4; weak D call: TRBD1 (5 bases). Trimming stripped 1 base from V and 8 bases from J, with 11 bases between. This CDR3 is 14 amino acids long. Germline CDR1 SEHNR, CDR2 FQNEAQ (reference sequence). The CDR3 region has the DNA TGTGCCAGCAGCTTAGGCGCAGGGCCAGAAAAACTGTTTTTT. Amino acid sequence: CASSLGAGPEKLFF.

The table lists this clonotype with a few counts. This chain uses TRBV15 with TRBJ2-4; no clear D. V lost 0 bases to trimming and J lost 7 bases, with 10 bases between them. The CDR3 is 14 residues long. Per germline, CDR1 LNHNV and CDR2 YYDKDF (reference sequence). The CDR3 nucleotides read TGTGCCACCAGCAGAGAACATAGGCGGAACATTCAGTACTTC. This sequence encodes CATSREHRRNIQYF.

Comment on this clonotype: A much bigger clone sits one base away, suggesting this may be a read error. This likely comes from a read error, as the CDR3 has no conserved phenylalanine or tryptophan at its end. This rearrangement joins TRBV4-2 to TRBJ1-4; D perhaps matches TRBD1 (6 bases). Germline V gene data show CDR1 as LGHNA and CDR2 as YNFKEQ. This CDR3 is 13 amino acids long. Trimming removed 1 base at V and 10 bases at J, with 10 bases between. Written as DNA, the CDR3 is TGTGCCAGCAGCCAAGTGGAACAGGGAAAACTGTTTTTG. It translates to CASSQVEQGKLFL.

The rearrangement links TRBV20-1 to TRBJ2-7, with TRBD1 matching over 8 bases. Trimming at V came to 1 base and at J to 2 bases, leaving 4 bases not matched to a gene. This CDR3 is 14 amino acids long. Germline V lookup: CDR1 DFQATT, CDR2 SNEGSKA (reference sequence). The CDR3 bases are TGCAGTGCTAGAGGGCCGGGACAGGCCTACGAGCAGTACTTC. Encoded protein: CSARGPGQAYEQYF.

CDR3 loop: CASRRMRLTEAFF. CDR3 in DNA: TGTGCCAGCAGGAGGATGAGGCTCACTGAAGCTTTCTTT. The rearrangement links TRBV6-2 or TRBV6-3 to TRBJ1-1; D remains unclear. The germline V gene has CDR1 MNHEY and CDR2 SVGEGT. Between the trimmed V and J ends, which lost 6 bases and 4 bases, there was a span of 12 bases. This CDR3 is built from 13 residues.

This clonotype was found a few times. This sequence joins TRBV7-3 and TRBJ2-1; D is possibly TRBD1 (5 bases). The ends were cut back, 5 bases at V and 9 bases at J, with 11 bases in the middle. This CDR3 region has 12 residues. Germline assignment: CDR1 SGHTA and CDR2 FQGTGA. CDR3 in amino acids: CASSPLTAEQFF. CDR3 DNA: TGTGCCAGCAGCCCCTTGACAGCTGAGCAGTTCTTC.

V and J are TRBV6-5 and TRBJ2-5; 9 bases line up with TRBD1. Germline-derived CDR1 and CDR2 are MNHEY and SVGAGI. The CDR3 loop spans 17 amino acids. V was clipped by 2 bases and J by 5 bases; unmatched bases: 12. The CDR3 loop reads CASSYAQTGGWSETQYF. CDR3 sequence (DNA): TGTGCCAGCAGTTACGCCCAGACAGGGGGATGGTCCGAGACCCAGTACTTC.

The J gene is TRBJ1-2, the V gene TRBV6-5; possibly TRBD1 for D (5 bases). Trimming removed 4 bases from V and 5 bases from J, with 20 bases in between. Germline V gene lookup returns CDR1 MNHEY and CDR2 SVGAGI. The CDR3 has 16 amino acids. The CDR3 region is CASSSLGRGPEYGYTF. CDR3 nucleotides: TGTGCCAGCAGTTCCTTGGGACGAGGGCCCGAATATGGCTACACCTTC.

The J gene is TRBJ1-5, the V gene TRBV7-2; D gene unclear. Trimming took off 2 bases at V and 2 bases at J, with 16 bases between the two ends. CDR1 and CDR2 from the germline V gene are SGHTA and FQGNSA. The CDR3 is made up of 17 amino acids. The CDR3 DNA reads as TGTGCCAGCAGCTTACCGAGACACATATCGGGCAATCAGCCCCAGCATTTT. Translation gives CASSLPRHISGNQPQHF.

This clonotype was recorded a few times. V usage is TRBV11-2 and J usage is TRBJ1-1, with 7 bases identical to TRBD1. The ends lost 7 bases at V and 13 bases at J; junction bases unmatched: 15. This CDR3 comprises 13 residues. CDR1 is SGHAT and CDR2 is FQNNGV in the germline V gene. The CDR3 nucleotides are TGTGCCAGCACCATCGGGACAGATGGGAAAGGTTTCTTT. Its protein product is CASTIGTDGKGFF.

This clonotype was picked up a small number of times. The chain uses TRBV20-1 and TRBJ2-4; D is unclear. The length of the CDR3 is 13 residues. CDR1 is DFQATT, CDR2 SNEGSKA, per germline (reference sequence). The V gene lost 3 bases and the J gene lost 0 bases, with 6 bases spanning the gap. The CDR3 sequence is CSASRLAKNIQYF. The CDR3, as DNA: TGCAGTGCTAGTAGACTAGCCAAAAACATTCAGTACTTC.